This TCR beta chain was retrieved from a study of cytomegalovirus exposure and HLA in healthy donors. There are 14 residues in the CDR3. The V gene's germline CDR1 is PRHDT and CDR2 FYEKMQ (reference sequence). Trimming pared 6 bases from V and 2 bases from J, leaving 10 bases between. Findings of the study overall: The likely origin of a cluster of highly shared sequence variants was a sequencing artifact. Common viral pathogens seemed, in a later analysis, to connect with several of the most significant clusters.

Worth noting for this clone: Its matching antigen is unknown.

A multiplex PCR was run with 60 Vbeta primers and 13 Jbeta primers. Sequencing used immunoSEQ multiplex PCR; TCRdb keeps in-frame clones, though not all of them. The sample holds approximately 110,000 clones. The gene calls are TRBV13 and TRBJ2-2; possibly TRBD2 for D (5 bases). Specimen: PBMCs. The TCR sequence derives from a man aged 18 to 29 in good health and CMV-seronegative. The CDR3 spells CASRSGINTGELFF. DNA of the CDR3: TGTGCCAGCAGATCCGGGATCAACACCGGGGAGCTGTTTTTT.